This TCR beta chain was recovered during a study of Ad26.COV2.S vaccination and SARS-CoV-2 variants. Treatment indicated: roughly 19 received Ad26.COV2.S at low or high dose, single or two shots; roughly five received placebo; per-sample allocation not given. Sampling was performed 63 days after the first vaccine or placebo injection. Measured with immunoSEQ multiplex PCR; TCRdb has only the in-frame clones, and not every one. The table includes about 400,000 clones, about 89% detected once. V lost 4 bases, J lost 7 bases, and 17 bases lay in between. The CDR3 length is 16 residues. Germline CDR1 LNHDA, CDR2 SQIVND (reference sequence).

The TCR comes from a person between 18 and 65 years old who received the Ad26.COV2.S COVID-19 vaccine or a placebo. The sequencing here drew on peripheral blood, taken in a trial of Ad26.COV2.S vaccine versus placebo. The chain recombines TRBV19 with TRBJ1-6; D perhaps matches TRBD1 (6 bases). The CDR3 DNA sequence: TGTGCCAGTAGTACCTGGACAGCGCAGCGGAATTCACCCCTCCACTTT. It codes for CASSTWTAQRNSPLHF.